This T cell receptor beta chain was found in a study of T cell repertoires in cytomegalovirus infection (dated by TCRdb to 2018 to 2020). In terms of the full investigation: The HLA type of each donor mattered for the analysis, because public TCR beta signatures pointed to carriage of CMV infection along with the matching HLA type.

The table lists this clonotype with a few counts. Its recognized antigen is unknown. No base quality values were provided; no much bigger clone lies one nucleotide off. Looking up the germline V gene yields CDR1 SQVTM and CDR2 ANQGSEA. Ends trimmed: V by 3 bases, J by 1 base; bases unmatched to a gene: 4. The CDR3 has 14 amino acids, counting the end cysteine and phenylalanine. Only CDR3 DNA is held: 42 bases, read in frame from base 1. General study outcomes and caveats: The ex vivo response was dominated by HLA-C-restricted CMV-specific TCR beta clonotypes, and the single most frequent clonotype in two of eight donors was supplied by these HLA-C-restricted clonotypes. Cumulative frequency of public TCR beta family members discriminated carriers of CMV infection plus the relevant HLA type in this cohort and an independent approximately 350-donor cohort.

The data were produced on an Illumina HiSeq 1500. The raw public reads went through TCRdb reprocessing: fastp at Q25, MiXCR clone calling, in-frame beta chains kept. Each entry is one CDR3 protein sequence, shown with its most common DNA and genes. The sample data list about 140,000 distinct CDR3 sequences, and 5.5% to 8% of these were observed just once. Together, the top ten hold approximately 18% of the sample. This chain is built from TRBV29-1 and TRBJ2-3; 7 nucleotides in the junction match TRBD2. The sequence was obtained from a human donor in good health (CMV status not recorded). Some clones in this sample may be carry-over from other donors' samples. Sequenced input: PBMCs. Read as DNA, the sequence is TGCAGCGTTGAGGGAGGGGAGGGCACAGATACGCAGTATTTT. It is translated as CSVEGGEGTDTQYF.